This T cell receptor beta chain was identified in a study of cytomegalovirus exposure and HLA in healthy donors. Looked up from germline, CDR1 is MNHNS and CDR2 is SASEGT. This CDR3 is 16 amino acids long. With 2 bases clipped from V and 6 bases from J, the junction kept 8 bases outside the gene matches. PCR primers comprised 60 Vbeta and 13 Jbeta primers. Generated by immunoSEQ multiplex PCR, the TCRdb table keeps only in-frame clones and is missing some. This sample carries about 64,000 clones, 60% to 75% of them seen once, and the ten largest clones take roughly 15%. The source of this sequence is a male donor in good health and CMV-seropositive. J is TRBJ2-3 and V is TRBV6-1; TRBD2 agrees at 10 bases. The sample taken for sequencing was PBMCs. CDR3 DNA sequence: TGTGCCAGCAGTGAATTTCTAGCGGGGGATGCGGATACGCAGTATTTT. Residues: CASSEFLAGDADTQYF.